Listed below are T cell receptor beta chains from one sample, sequenced in a study of cytomegalovirus exposure and HLA in healthy donors. Profiling relied on immunoSEQ multiplex PCR, and the TCRdb table lists in-frame clones only, not all of them. The profile covers about 82,000 clones, with roughly four fifths appearing a single time and 6% to 8% taken by the ten largest. Sequenced material: PBMCs. These receptors all stem from a woman aged 45-65 years in good health and CMV-seropositive. Each CDR3 is given with its conserved first and last residue. The D gene is left open where the match is weak. Only part of the rows carry a size: once, few, many, or a class if the clone is expanded.

cdr3_nt cdr3_aa clone_size j_call v_call cdr3_length d_call
TGTGCCAGCAGCTTAGGCCCGGGAAGTAATGAAAAACTGTTTTTT CASSLGPGSNEKLFF - TRBJ1-4 TRBV7-6 15 -
TGTGCCAGCCGGCGGACAGCTAACTATGGCTACACCTTC CASRRTANYGYTF once TRBJ1-2 TRBV6-5 13 -
TGTGCCAGCAGTTTATCAGGGCGTGAGGACTATGGCTACACCTTC CASSLSGREDYGYTF - TRBJ1-2 TRBV28 15 -
TGTGCCAGCAGTCTATCCCGGGGGAACACTGAAGCTTTCTTT CASSLSRGNTEAFF few TRBJ1-1 TRBV5-6 14 -
TGTGCCAGCAGTAAGTGGACTAGCGCCTTCCAAGAGACCCAGTACTTC CASSKWTSAFQETQYF - TRBJ2-5 TRBV28 16 TRBD2
TGTGCCAGCACCGCCGGGAACTTAGCGGGAAGGGAGACCCAGTACTTC CASTAGNLAGRETQYF - TRBJ2-5 TRBV14 16 TRBD2
TGTGCCAGCAGCTTAGTTCGGGAGACCCAGTACTTC CASSLVRETQYF - TRBJ2-5 TRBV7-8 12 -
TGTGCCAGCCATAGCGGGCCGAGCTCCTACAATGAGCAGTTCTTC CASHSGPSSYNEQFF few TRBJ2-1 TRBV28 15 TRBD2
TGTGCCAGCAGCCCGGACCTGCGGGGACGCACAGATACGCAGTATTTT CASSPDLRGRTDTQYF - TRBJ2-3 TRBV14 16 -
TGTGCCAGCAGTGAGACGGGACAGGGGCCTTTGAACTATGGCTACACCTTC CASSETGQGPLNYGYTF - TRBJ1-2 TRBV6-1 17 TRBD1
TGTGCCAGCAGTGCACTGTCCGCGACAGGGGTCTATGGCTACACCTTC CASSALSATGVYGYTF - TRBJ1-2 TRBV6-1 16 TRBD1
TGTGCCAGCACTTGGGCCGGCTACAATGAGCAGTTCTTC CASTWAGYNEQFF - TRBJ2-1 TRBV28 13 -
TGTGCCAGCAGCCTACAGGGGAACACTGAAGCTTTCTTT CASSLQGNTEAFF - TRBJ1-1 TRBV7-9 13 -
TGCGCCAGCAGCCCGCGCACTAGCTCGTACAATGAGCAGTTCTTC CASSPRTSSYNEQFF - TRBJ2-1 TRBV5-1 15 -
TGTGCCAGCAGTCTTGGGACTACCTACGAGCAGTACTTC CASSLGTTYEQYF - TRBJ2-7 TRBV11-2 13 TRBD2
TGTGCCAGCAGCTTAGCCGGGAGGGGTAACGAGCAGTACTTC CASSLAGRGNEQYF - TRBJ2-7 TRBV7-6 14 TRBD2
TGTGCCAGCCTCGGACAGGCCGAGACCCAGTACTTC CASLGQAETQYF - TRBJ2-5 TRBV2 12 TRBD1